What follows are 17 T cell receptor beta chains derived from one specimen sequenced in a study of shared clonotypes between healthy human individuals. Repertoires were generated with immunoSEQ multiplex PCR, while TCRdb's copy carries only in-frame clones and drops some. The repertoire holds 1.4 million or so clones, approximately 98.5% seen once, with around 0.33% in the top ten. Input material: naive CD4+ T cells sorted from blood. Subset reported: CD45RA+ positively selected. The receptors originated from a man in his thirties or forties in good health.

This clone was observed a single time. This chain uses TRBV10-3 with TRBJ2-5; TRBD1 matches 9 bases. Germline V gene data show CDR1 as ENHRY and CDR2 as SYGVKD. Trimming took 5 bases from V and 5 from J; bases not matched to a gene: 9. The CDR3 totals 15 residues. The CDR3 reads CAISRVTGGLETQYF. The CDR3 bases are TGTGCCATCAGTCGAGTGACAGGGGGTTTGGAGACCCAGTACTTC.

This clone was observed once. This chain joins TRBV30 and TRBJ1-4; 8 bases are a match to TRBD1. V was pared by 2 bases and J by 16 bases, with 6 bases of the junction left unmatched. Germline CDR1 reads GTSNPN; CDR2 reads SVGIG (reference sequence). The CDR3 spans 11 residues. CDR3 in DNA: TGTGCCTGGAGTAAGGGACAGGATGGGTTTTTT. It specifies CAWSKGQDGFF.

CDR3 region: CASSIGVFANTGELFF. CDR3 coding DNA: TGTGCCAGTAGTATAGGGGTCTTCGCGAACACCGGGGAGCTGTTTTTT. The chain recombines TRBV19 with TRBJ2-2; D remains unclear. Germline V gene data show CDR1 as LNHDA and CDR2 as SQIVND (reference sequence). The CDR3 contains 16 residues. V dropped 1 base and J dropped 0 bases, with 9 bases sitting between them.

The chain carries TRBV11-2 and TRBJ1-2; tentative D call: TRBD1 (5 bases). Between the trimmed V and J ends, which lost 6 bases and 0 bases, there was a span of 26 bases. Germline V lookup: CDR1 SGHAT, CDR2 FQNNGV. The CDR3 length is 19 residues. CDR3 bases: TGTGCCAGCAGTGGGCCAGGGAGTAGTCGTCACCCGTCTAACTATGGCTACACCTTC. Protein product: CASSGPGSSRHPSNYGYTF. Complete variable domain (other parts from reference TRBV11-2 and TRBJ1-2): EAGVAQSPRYKIIEKRQSVAFWCNPISGHATLYWYQQILGQGPKLLIQFQNNGVVDDSQLPKDRFSAERLKGVDSTLKIQPAKLEDSAVYLCASSGPGSSRHPSNYGYTFGSGTRLTVV.

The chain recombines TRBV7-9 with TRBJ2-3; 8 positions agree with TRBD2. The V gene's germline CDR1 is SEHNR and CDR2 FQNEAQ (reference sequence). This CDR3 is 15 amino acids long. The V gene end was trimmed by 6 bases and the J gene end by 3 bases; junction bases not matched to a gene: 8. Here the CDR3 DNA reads TGTGCCAGCAGTTACGCGGGAGGAACGACAGATACGCAGTATTTT. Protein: CASSYAGGTTDTQYF.

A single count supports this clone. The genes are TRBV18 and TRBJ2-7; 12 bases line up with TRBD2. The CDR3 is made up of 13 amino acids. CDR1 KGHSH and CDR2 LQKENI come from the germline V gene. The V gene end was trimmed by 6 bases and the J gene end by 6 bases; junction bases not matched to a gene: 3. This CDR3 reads CASSGTSGLEQYF. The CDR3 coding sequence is TGTGCCAGCTCCGGGACTAGCGGGCTCGAGCAGTACTTC.

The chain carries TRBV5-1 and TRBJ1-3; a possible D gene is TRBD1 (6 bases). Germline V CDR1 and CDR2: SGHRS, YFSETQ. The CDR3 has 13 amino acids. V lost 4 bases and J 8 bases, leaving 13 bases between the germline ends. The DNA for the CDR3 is TGCGCCAGCAGCATCGACAGGACCGACACCATATATTTT. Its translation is CASSIDRTDTIYF.

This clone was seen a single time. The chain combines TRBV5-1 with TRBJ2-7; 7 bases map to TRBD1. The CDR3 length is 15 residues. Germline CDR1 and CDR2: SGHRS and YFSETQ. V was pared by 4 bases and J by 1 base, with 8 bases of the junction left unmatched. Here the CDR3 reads CASSLQTGASYEQYF. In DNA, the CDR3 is TGCGCCAGCAGCCTACAAACAGGGGCATCCTACGAGCAGTACTTC.

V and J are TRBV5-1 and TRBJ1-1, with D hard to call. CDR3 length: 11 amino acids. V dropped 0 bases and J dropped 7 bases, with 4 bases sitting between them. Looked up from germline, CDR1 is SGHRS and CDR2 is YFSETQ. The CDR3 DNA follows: TGCGCCAGCAGCTTGGAGGTTGAAGCTTTCTTT. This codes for CASSLEVEAFF.

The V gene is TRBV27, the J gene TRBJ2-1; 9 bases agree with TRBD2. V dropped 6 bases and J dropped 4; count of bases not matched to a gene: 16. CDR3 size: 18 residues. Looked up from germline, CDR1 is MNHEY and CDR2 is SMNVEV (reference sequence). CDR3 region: CASSPRWGGRARYNEQFF. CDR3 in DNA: TGTGCCAGCAGCCCTAGGTGGGGCGGGAGGGCCAGGTACAATGAGCAGTTCTTC.

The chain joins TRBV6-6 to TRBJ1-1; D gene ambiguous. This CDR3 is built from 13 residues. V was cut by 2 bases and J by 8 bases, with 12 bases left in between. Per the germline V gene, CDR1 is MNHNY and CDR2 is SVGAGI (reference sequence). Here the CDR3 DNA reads TGTGCCAGCAGTTACGTCCCGGGAGCGGAAGCTTTCTTT. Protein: CASSYVPGAEAFF.

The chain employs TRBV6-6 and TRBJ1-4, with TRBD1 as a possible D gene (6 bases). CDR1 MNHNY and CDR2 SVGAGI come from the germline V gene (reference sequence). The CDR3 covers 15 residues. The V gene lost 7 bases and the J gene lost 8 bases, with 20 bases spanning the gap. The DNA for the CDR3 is TGTGCCAGCACCTTGGTTCGGGGGCAGGACGAAAAACTGTTTTTT. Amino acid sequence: CASTLVRGQDEKLFF.

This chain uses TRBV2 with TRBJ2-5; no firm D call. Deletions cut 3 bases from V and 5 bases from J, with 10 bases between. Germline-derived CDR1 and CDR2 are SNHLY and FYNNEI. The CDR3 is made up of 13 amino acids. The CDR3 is CASSDTGTETQYF. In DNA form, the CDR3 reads TGTGCCAGCAGTGATACGGGCACGGAGACCCAGTACTTC.

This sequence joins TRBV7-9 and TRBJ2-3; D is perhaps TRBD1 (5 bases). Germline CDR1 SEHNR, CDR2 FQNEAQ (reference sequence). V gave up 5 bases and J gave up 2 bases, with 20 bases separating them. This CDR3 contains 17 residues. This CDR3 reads CASSLPWGDMDTDTQYF. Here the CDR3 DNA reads TGTGCCAGCAGCCTGCCCTGGGGCGATATGGACACAGATACGCAGTATTTT.

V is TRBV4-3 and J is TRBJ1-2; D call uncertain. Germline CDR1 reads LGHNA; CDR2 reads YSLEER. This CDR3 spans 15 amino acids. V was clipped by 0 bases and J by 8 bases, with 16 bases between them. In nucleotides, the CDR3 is TGCGCCAGCAGCCAAGATCATGGGAGGGCCGGGGGCTACACCTTC. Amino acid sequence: CASSQDHGRAGGYTF.

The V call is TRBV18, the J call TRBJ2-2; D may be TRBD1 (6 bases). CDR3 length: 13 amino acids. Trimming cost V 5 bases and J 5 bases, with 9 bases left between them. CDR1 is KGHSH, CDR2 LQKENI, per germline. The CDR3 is CASSGQRTGELFF. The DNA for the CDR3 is TGTGCCAGCTCAGGACAGAGAACCGGGGAGCTGTTTTTT.

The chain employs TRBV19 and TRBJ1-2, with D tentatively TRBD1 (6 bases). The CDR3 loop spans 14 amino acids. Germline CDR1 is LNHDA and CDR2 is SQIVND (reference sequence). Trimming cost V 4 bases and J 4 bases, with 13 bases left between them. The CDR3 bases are TGTGCCAGTAGTAGGGATGGGGGCGGCTATGGCTACACCTTC. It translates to CASSRDGGGYGYTF.